Listed below are T cell receptor beta chains from one sample, sequenced in a study of blood T cell repertoires in COVID-19. Assay used: immunoSEQ multiplex PCR; TCRdb lists only in-frame clones, some missing. Of some 52,000 clones listed, roughly 87% are singletons. Sample: peripheral blood. All receptors come from a human donor with active COVID-19. The donor label of this sample is uncertain. The CDR3 runs from the conserved cysteine through the conserved F or W. A D gene is named only where the DNA matches it firmly. Clone size is stated in some rows and not others, as once, few, many or a class when expanded.

j_call clone_size v_call d_call cdr3_aa cdr3_nt
TRBJ2-1 NA TRBV14 TRBD2 CASSTPPGGGSYNEQFF TGTGCCAGCAGTACCCCACCCGGCGGGGGCTCCTACAATGAGCAGTTCTTC
TRBJ1-1 once TRBV4-1 TRBD1 CASSHEPGQDTEAFF TGCGCCAGCAGCCACGAACCGGGACAGGACACTGAAGCTTTCTTT
TRBJ1-6 few TRBV7-9 TRBD1 CASSKDRAGNSPLHF TGTGCCAGCAGTAAAGACAGGGCGGGGAATTCACCCCTCCACTTT
TRBJ2-5 few TRBV9 NA CASSVAGGLGEQETQYF TGTGCCAGCAGCGTAGCGGGGGGCCTCGGAGAGCAAGAGACCCAGTACTTC
TRBJ2-3 NA TRBV6-5 NA CASSYSGGTSTDTQYF TGTGCCAGCAGTTACTCAGGCGGGACTAGCACAGATACGCAGTATTTT
TRBJ2-3 NA TRBV19 NA CASSSQGVGTDTQYF TGTGCCAGTAGTTCGCAGGGTGTAGGCACAGATACGCAGTATTTT
TRBJ1-1 NA TRBV5-4 NA CASNSGSGHSNTEAFF TGTGCCAGCAACTCGGGTTCGGGACACTCGAACACTGAAGCTTTCTTT
TRBJ2-5 NA TRBV24-1 TRBD1 CATSTTGEQETQYF TGTGCCACCAGCACGACAGGGGAGCAAGAGACCCAGTACTTC
TRBJ1-1 NA TRBV6-6 NA CASSSGQREAFF TGTGCCAGCAGCTCCGGACAGCGAGAAGCTTTCTTT
TRBJ1-6 NA TRBV7-8 TRBD1 CASSWLQGQGTSSYNSPLHF TGTGCCAGCAGCTGGCTCCAGGGACAGGGAACGAGCTCCTATAATTCACCCCTCCACTTT
TRBJ2-7 NA TRBV6-2/TRBV6-3 TRBD2 CASSSGGAFGYEQYF TGTGCCAGCAGTAGCGGGGGGGCCTTTGGGTACGAGCAGTACTTC
TRBJ2-7 NA TRBV9 NA CASSVDRGASYEQYF TGTGCCAGCAGCGTAGACCGGGGGGCAAGTTACGAGCAGTACTTC
TRBJ2-3 NA TRBV7-6 TRBD2 CASSLALGSGGNTQYF TGTGCCAGCAGCTTAGCGCTGGGTAGCGGGGGAAATACGCAGTATTTT
TRBJ2-3 NA TRBV29-1 TRBD1 CSVDRGQGGFDTQYF TGCAGCGTTGACCGGGGACAGGGAGGTTTTGATACGCAGTATTTT
TRBJ2-5 NA TRBV5-6 TRBD2 CASSQGLAGRETQYF TGTGCCAGCAGCCAGGGACTAGCGGGCCGGGAGACCCAGTACTTC
TRBJ1-5 NA TRBV4-3 TRBD1 CASSQDRAGGNGNQPQHF TGCGCCAGCAGCCAAGATCGGGCAGGGGGGAACGGCAATCAGCCCCAGCATTTT
TRBJ1-2 NA TRBV5-1 TRBD1 CASSSGQGQGYTF TGCGCCAGCAGCTCCGGACAGGGGCAAGGCTACACCTTC
TRBJ1-5 few TRBV6-5 NA CASSYGQGANQPQHF TGTGCCAGCAGTTACGGGCAGGGTGCTAATCAGCCCCAGCATTTT
TRBJ1-5 NA TRBV7-2 TRBD1 CASSPGQVSNQPQHF TGTGCCAGCAGCCCCGGACAGGTGAGCAATCAGCCCCAGCATTTT
TRBJ1-2 NA TRBV6-5 NA CASSYSAVRHQGYTF TGTGCCAGCAGTTACTCGGCCGTCAGGCATCAAGGCTACACCTTC
TRBJ1-5 NA TRBV2 TRBD1 CASRPWQGEGNQPQHF TGTGCCAGCAGGCCCTGGCAGGGGGAGGGCAATCAGCCCCAGCATTTT
TRBJ2-3 NA TRBV4-2 TRBD2 CASSQDLAGGRTDTQYF TGTGCCAGCAGCCAAGATCTTGCGGGGGGCCGCACAGATACGCAGTATTTT
TRBJ1-6 NA TRBV5-4 TRBD1 CASSRGTGPLNSPLHF TGTGCCAGCAGCCGCGGGACAGGGCCCCTTAATTCACCCCTCCACTTT
TRBJ2-7 once TRBV7-2 NA CASSLYPGATYEQYF TGTGCCAGCAGCTTATATCCTGGGGCGACCTACGAGCAGTACTTC
TRBJ2-1 NA TRBV7-9 NA CASSSPGLEYNEQFF TGTGCCAGCAGCTCCCCAGGGTTAGAGTACAATGAGCAGTTCTTC
TRBJ2-3 NA TRBV3-1/TRBV3-2 NA CASAPGSASTDTQYF TGTGCCAGCGCCCCCGGAAGCGCGAGCACAGATACGCAGTATTTT
TRBJ1-2 NA TRBV19 TRBD1 CATTGTGFVWYGYTF TGTGCCACCACCGGGACAGGGTTTGTTTGGTATGGCTACACCTTC
TRBJ2-3 NA TRBV4-1 NA CASSQEGRGATDTQYF TGCGCCAGCAGCCAAGAAGGCCGGGGAGCGACAGATACGCAGTATTTT
TRBJ2-7 NA TRBV7-3 NA CASSSPFGEQYF TGTGCCAGCAGCTCCCCCTTCGGCGAGCAGTACTTC
TRBJ2-7 NA TRBV10-1 TRBD2 CASRTSGDYEQYF TGCGCCAGCAGGACTAGCGGGGACTACGAGCAGTACTTC
TRBJ2-7 NA TRBV18 NA CASSPSGMEQYF TGTGCCAGCTCACCATCCGGTATGGAGCAGTACTTC
TRBJ2-1 NA TRBV11-2 TRBD2 CASSLDVAGGYNEQFF TGTGCCAGCAGCTTAGATGTGGCGGGGGGTTACAATGAGCAGTTCTTC
TRBJ1-2 few TRBV6-5 NA CASSLTGHLDYGYTF TGTGCCAGCAGTTTGACGGGACACCTGGACTATGGCTACACCTTC
TRBJ1-1 NA TRBV15 TRBD1 CATSSLDRLGTEAFF TGTGCCACCAGCAGTTTGGACAGGTTGGGCACTGAAGCTTTCTTT
TRBJ2-7 once TRBV4-2 NA CASSQLEGGLYEQYF TGTGCCAGCAGCCAACTTGAGGGGGGGCTTTACGAGCAGTACTTC
TRBJ1-2 NA TRBV18 NA CASSPQGGNYGYTF TGTGCCAGCTCACCCCAGGGTGGTAACTATGGCTACACCTTC
TRBJ1-1 NA TRBV9 NA CASSGGGALINTEAFF TGTGCCAGCAGCGGGGGAGGAGCATTGATAAACACTGAAGCTTTCTTT
TRBJ1-1 once TRBV11-2 NA CASSIQGEYTEAFF TGTGCCAGCAGTATACAGGGAGAGTACACTGAAGCTTTCTTT
TRBJ1-1 few TRBV7-3 NA CASSYTPGGSAFF TGTGCCAGCAGCTACACCCCCGGGGGGTCGGCTTTCTTT
TRBJ1-4 NA TRBV2 NA CASSREASQNEKLFF TGTGCCAGCAGCCGGGAGGCCTCCCAAAATGAAAAACTGTTTTTT
TRBJ1-2 NA TRBV5-6 NA CASSLQVNGYTF TGTGCCAGCAGCTTACAGGTTAATGGCTACACCTTC
TRBJ1-2 once TRBV27 NA CASSLGGRGLAGYTF TGTGCCAGCAGTTTAGGGGGGAGGGGGTTGGCCGGCTACACCTTC
TRBJ1-2 NA TRBV2 TRBD1 CASSGQGNFGGYTF TGTGCCAGCAGTGGACAGGGGAATTTCGGTGGCTACACCTTC
TRBJ2-7 once TRBV12-1 NA CASFSGTAGYEQYF TGTGCCAGCTTTAGCGGGACAGCAGGGTACGAGCAGTACTTC
TRBJ2-5 once TRBV27 NA CASEPAGWGPSKETQYF TGTGCCAGCGAACCCGCCGGCTGGGGGCCGAGTAAAGAGACCCAGTACTTC
TRBJ2-7 NA TRBV5-5 NA CASSLIELNYEQYF TGTGCCAGCAGCTTAATAGAACTCAACTACGAGCAGTACTTC
TRBJ2-7 few TRBV2 NA CASSEWVGNSYEQYF TGTGCCAGCAGTGAGTGGGTCGGGAACTCCTACGAGCAGTACTTC
TRBJ1-4 NA TRBV7-2 NA CASSSGEPNEKLFF TGTGCCAGCAGCTCAGGGGAGCCTAATGAAAAACTGTTTTTT
TRBJ1-2 NA TRBV5-5 TRBD1 CASSWGQSYGYTF TGTGCCAGCAGCTGGGGACAGTCCTATGGCTACACCTTC
TRBJ1-2 NA TRBV5-6 TRBD1 CASSLNGRGNYGYTF TGTGCCAGCAGCTTGAACGGCAGGGGGAACTATGGCTACACCTTC
TRBJ1-2 NA TRBV25-1 TRBD1 CASSRGQNYGYTF TGTGCCAGCAGTAGGGGACAGAACTATGGCTACACCTTC
TRBJ1-2 NA TRBV5-4 TRBD1 CASSFPRGRGDNGYTF TGTGCCAGCAGCTTCCCCCGGGGCAGGGGGGATAATGGCTACACCTTC
TRBJ1-1 NA TRBV19 NA CASSIVGFNTEAFF TGTGCCAGTAGTATCGTCGGGTTCAACACTGAAGCTTTCTTT
TRBJ2-5 NA TRBV5-4 TRBD2 CASSPFLAGDQETQYF TGTGCCAGCAGCCCCTTTCTAGCGGGGGATCAAGAGACCCAGTACTTC
TRBJ2-7 NA TRBV7-2 NA CASSVGTGNYEQYF TGTGCCAGCAGCGTGGGAACAGGAAACTACGAGCAGTACTTC
TRBJ2-1 NA TRBV20-1 NA CSASRGSSYNEQFF TGCAGTGCTAGTCGGGGAAGCTCCTACAATGAGCAGTTCTTC
TRBJ2-1 NA TRBV11-2 NA CATRSGSYNEQFF TGTGCCACCCGATCTGGCAGCTACAATGAGCAGTTCTTC